This T cell receptor (beta chain) is from a study of T cell changes during pregnancy in multiple sclerosis. Here immunoSEQ multiplex PCR was the method, and the copy in TCRdb shows in-frame clones only, minus some. The sample has around 88,000 clones, 85% to 95% seen once. The clonotype comes from a female donor with multiple sclerosis, enrolled in a pregnancy study. The sample here was peripheral blood, taken in the first trimester of pregnancy.

For the CDR3, the DNA is TGTGCCACCGGAGCCGGGGAGACCCAGTACTTC. Protein sequence: CATGAGETQYF. This chain uses TRBV19 with TRBJ2-5; D is undetermined. Germline assignment: CDR1 LNHDA and CDR2 SQIVND (reference sequence). The CDR3 spans 11 residues. Deletions cut 10 bases from V and 5 bases from J, with 11 bases between.